This T cell receptor beta chain was sequenced during a study of human T cells and chemical hapten exposure. One entry per CDR3 protein results from TCRdb running MiXCR on the RACE reads. The sample shows some 42,000 distinct CDR3 sequences, 8% to 9.5% of them seen only once. Time point of the sample: patch test 2, 6 weeks after DPC sensitization. Sample treatment: therapeutic diphenylcyclopropenone sensitization with weekly scalp DPC. From germline, CDR1 is DFQATT and CDR2 SNEGSKA (reference sequence). V lost 2 bases to trimming and J lost 6 bases; unmatched junction nucleotides: 9. This CDR3 region has 14 residues. Regarding the study as a whole: A positive correlation with patch test score was found for PT1 expanded TCR counts. Relative to control repertoires, expanded TCRs gave rise to significantly more large CDR3 similarity clusters.

This clonotype was observed at least ten times. Its target is unknown. This sequence joins TRBV20-1 and TRBJ2-7; 8 nucleotides agree with TRBD1. This clonotype was sampled from a woman aged 40 to 50 with alopecia areata. Some clones in this sample may be carry-over from other donors' samples. The source was whole blood, collected in connection with sensitization to the hapten diphenylcyclopropenone (DPC). The CDR3 DNA sequence: TGCAGTGCTAGAACCGGTCAGGGGGCGATCGAGCAGTACTTC. Translated, it gives CSARTGQGAIEQYF.